A selection of T cell receptor beta chains follows, all from one sample in a study of early T cells in non-severe SARS-CoV-2 infection. A single record per CDR3 protein comes from TCRdb applying MiXCR to the 5' RACE reads. The profile shows approximately 32,000 distinct CDR3 sequences, roughly 4.5% of them singletons. The sequenced sample consisted of whole blood. The receptor source for this set is an adult who was a healthcare worker with PCR-confirmed SARS-CoV-2 infection or an uninfected control (not recorded which). CDR3s include the opening cysteine and the closing phenylalanine or tryptophan. A D gene is named only where the DNA matches it firmly. Clone size is given for some rows only: seen once, a few or many times, or a class if the clone is expanded.

clone_size	j_call	d_call	cdr3_length	v_call	cdr3_nt	cdr3_aa
many	TRBJ2-7	.	15	TRBV4-1	TGCGCCAGCAGCCAAGCAATAGGATACAGGGCCGAGCAGTACTTC	CASSQAIGYRAEQYF
many	TRBJ2-1	.	16	TRBV12-5	TGTGCTAGTGGTTTAGGTGGGGCAGGAATATACAATGAGCAGTTCTTC	CASGLGGAGIYNEQFF
many	TRBJ1-1	.	11	TRBV20-1	TGCAGTGCTATAAGGGAGGCTGAAGCTTTCTTT	CSAIREAEAFF
many	TRBJ2-1	.	13	TRBV11-2	TGTGCCAGCAGCCACTACAGGTACAATGAGCAGTTCTTC	CASSHYRYNEQFF
many	TRBJ2-7	.	15	TRBV20-1	TGCAGTGCTAGGGGAACTAGCTCCGACTCCTACGAGCAGTACTTC	CSARGTSSDSYEQYF
many	TRBJ2-4	.	13	TRBV7-3	TGTGCCAGCAGCCCCGGACAGATAAACATTCAGTACTTC	CASSPGQINIQYF
many	TRBJ2-7	TRBD1	14	TRBV29-1	TGCAGCGTGGATGACAGGGGCAGCGCCTACGAGCAGTACTTC	CSVDDRGSAYEQYF
many	TRBJ1-1	.	14	TRBV7-9	TGTGCCAGCAGCTTAGATCAGGGTAACACTGAAGCTTTCTTT	CASSLDQGNTEAFF
many	TRBJ2-3	TRBD2	12	TRBV6-5	TGTGCCAGCAGTCTCTCGGGGGGGCTCCTCTATTTT	CASSLSGGLLYF
many	TRBJ2-5	.	13	TRBV5-4	TGTGCCAGCAGCTTGGACAACCAAGAGACCCAGTACTTC	CASSLDNQETQYF
few	TRBJ2-7	TRBD1	13	TRBV2	TGTGCCAGCAGCCGGGACAGGGGTGGCGAGCAGTACTTC	CASSRDRGGEQYF
many	TRBJ2-5	TRBD2	16	TRBV7-6	TGTGCCAGCAGCTTGACTAGCGGGAGCGGGCGAGAGACCCAGTACTTC	CASSLTSGSGRETQYF
many	TRBJ1-4	.	15	TRBV19	TGTGCCACGCAGGGGAACACGGCAACTAATGAAAAACTGTTTTTT	CATQGNTATNEKLFF
many	TRBJ1-2	.	11	TRBV15	TGTGCCACCAGCAGAGGGGTCGGCTACACCTTC	CATSRGVGYTF
many	TRBJ1-1	.	13	TRBV7-3	TGTGCCAGCAGCAGGGGTGAGGACACTGAAGCTTTCTTT	CASSRGEDTEAFF
many	TRBJ2-5	.	14	TRBV3-1	TGTGCCAGCAGCCCTTGGACTCTCCAAGAGACCCAGTACTTC	CASSPWTLQETQYF
many	TRBJ1-5	TRBD1	18	TRBV5-6	TGTGCCAGCAGCGCCCCTAAACCAGGGGGTAAAAGCAATCAGCCCCAGCATTTT	CASSAPKPGGKSNQPQHF
many	TRBJ1-6	.	13	TRBV12-3/TRBV12-4	TGTGCCAGCAGTTTCGACAGTAATTCACCCCTCCACTTT	CASSFDSNSPLHF
many	TRBJ1-2	TRBD1	15	TRBV28	TGTGCCAGCCTGCTTCCCCGGACAGGGGCCGACGTCTACACCTTC	CASLLPRTGADVYTF
many	TRBJ2-7	.	14	TRBV19	TGTGCCAGTAGTCCACAGGGTTTGCCCTACGAGCAGTACTTC	CASSPQGLPYEQYF
few	TRBJ2-1	.	14	TRBV24-1	TGTGCCACCAGTGAGGGACTGGGTTTCGATGAGCAGTTCTTC	CATSEGLGFDEQFF
many	TRBJ2-7	TRBD1	15	TRBV18	TGTGCCAGCTCACCGGGACAGGGGGTTGACTACGAGCAGTACTTC	CASSPGQGVDYEQYF
many	TRBJ2-1	TRBD2	19	TRBV10-3	TGTGCCATCAGTGAATCTGGACTAGCGGGGCGGAGCTCCTACAATGAGCAGTTCTTC	CAISESGLAGRSSYNEQFF
.	TRBJ1-4	TRBD1	15	TRBV5-4	TGTGCCAGCAGCGGGCAGGGGGCAGGTGGTGAAAAACTGTTTTTT	CASSGQGAGGEKLFF
.	TRBJ2-7	TRBD2	15	TRBV5-1	TGCGCCAGCAGCGCCGTAGCGGGCCCCTCCTACGAGCAGTACTTC	CASSAVAGPSYEQYF
many	TRBJ2-2	.	14	TRBV6-4	TGTGCCAGCAGTGACCAGCTGGGCACCGGGGAGCTGTTTTTT	CASSDQLGTGELFF
few	TRBJ2-2	TRBD1	16	TRBV7-3	TGTGCCAGCAGCCCAACCGGGACAGGGCACACCGGGGAGCTGTTTTTT	CASSPTGTGHTGELFF
many	TRBJ2-7	.	14	TRBV6-2/TRBV6-3	TGTGCCAGCAGTCTTCTTCGGGGGAACTACGAGCAGTACTTC	CASSLLRGNYEQYF
many	TRBJ1-5	.	15	TRBV5-5	TGTGCCAGCAGCTTGAGAGGGGCAGGGAATCAGCCCCAGCATTTT	CASSLRGAGNQPQHF
many	TRBJ1-6	TRBD1	14	TRBV4-3	TGCGCCAGCAGCCGAGGGACAGGGTCTTCACCCCTCCACTTT	CASSRGTGSSPLHF
many	TRBJ2-1	TRBD2	14	TRBV7-9	TGTGCCAGCAGCTTAGCTAGCGGGATGTGGGAGCAGTTCTTC	CASSLASGMWEQFF
many	TRBJ1-5	.	13	TRBV19	TGTGCCAGTAGTATAGATCATGGGAAGGCCCAGCATTTT	CASSIDHGKAQHF
many	TRBJ2-3	.	14	TRBV27	TGTGCCAGCAGTCTCGGGGACTCCACAGATACGCAGTATTTT	CASSLGDSTDTQYF
many	TRBJ1-5	.	15	TRBV19	TGTGCCAGTATCCCAGGGTCAGGCAGCAATCAGCCCCAGCATTTT	CASIPGSGSNQPQHF
many	TRBJ2-1	TRBD2	17	TRBV6-1	TGTGCCAGCAGTGAAATTCGACTAGCGGGAGGATGGAATGAGCAGTTCTTC	CASSEIRLAGGWNEQFF
many	TRBJ2-5	TRBD2	16	TRBV29-1	TGCAGCGTTGACGACGGGCCTAGCGGGAGACAAGAGACCCAGTACTTC	CSVDDGPSGRQETQYF
few	TRBJ1-1	.	13	TRBV28	TGTGCCAGCAGTTTAAGCGGGGTGGGGAACGCTTTCTTT	CASSLSGVGNAFF
many	TRBJ2-1	TRBD2	17	TRBV4-3	TGCGCCAGCAGCCAGAGATTACTAGCGGGGGGGCTTAATGAGCAGTTCTTC	CASSQRLLAGGLNEQFF
.	TRBJ2-2	.	14	TRBV7-3	TGTGCCAGCAGTTCGGGACAGCGGGCCGGGGAGCTGTTTTTT	CASSSGQRAGELFF
many	TRBJ2-7	.	13	TRBV19	TGTGCCAGTAGTTCGTACCATGGGGGCGAGCAGTACTTC	CASSSYHGGEQYF
many	TRBJ1-5	.	15	TRBV12-3/TRBV12-4	TGTGCCAGCAGTTCCGGAGGACAGCTCAATCAGCCCCAGCATTTT	CASSSGGQLNQPQHF
few	TRBJ2-1	.	16	TRBV9	TGTGCCAGCAGCGCCCCCGGACTAAATTCCTACAATGAGCAGTTCTTC	CASSAPGLNSYNEQFF
.	TRBJ2-3	.	13	TRBV23-1	TGCGCCAGCAGTCAAATTAGCACAGATACGCAGTATTTT	CASSQISTDTQYF
many	TRBJ2-7	.	15	TRBV7-9	TGTGCCAGCACCCGGGGGTTTGGGGTTGCGCACGAGCAGTACTTC	CASTRGFGVAHEQYF
many	TRBJ2-7	TRBD1	12	TRBV29-1	TGCAGCGTCCGGACAGGGGGCTACGAGCAGTACTTC	CSVRTGGYEQYF
many	TRBJ1-1	.	14	TRBV7-2	TGTGCCAGCAGCTTAGGACACTCGAACACTGAAGCTTTCTTT	CASSLGHSNTEAFF